This TCR beta chain is from a study of stem cell transplantation in POMP-related autoinflammatory disease. Clones were read by immunoSEQ multiplex PCR, and TCRdb kept only the in-frame ones, dropping some. The sample records tens of thousands of clones, roughly 88% being singletons. This receptor was obtained from a human patient with POMP-related autoinflammation and immune dysregulation (PRAID). A subset of T cells may come from the graft donor. The input for sequencing was CD4+ T cells from PBMCs, taken after stem cell transplantation.

CDR3 nucleotide sequence: TGTGCCAGCAGTTTCCCGGCCAGAGACTATGGCTACACCTTC. Its translation: CASSFPARDYGYTF. The chain has TRBV6-2 or TRBV6-3 and TRBJ1-2; no reliable D call. Germline values: CDR1 MNHEY, CDR2 SVGEGT. The CDR3 extends over 14 amino acids. Between the trimmed V and J ends, which lost 4 bases and 3 bases, there was a span of 12 bases.